Below are 25 T cell receptor beta chains sequenced from a single sample in a study of T cell repertoires in cytomegalovirus infection. MiXCR was run by TCRdb on the reads, yielding one entry per CDR3 protein. The repertoire has roughly 720,000 distinct CDR3 sequences, 35% of them found once; the top ten carry 2.5% to 3.5%. Material: PBMCs. These receptors came from a human donor in good health (CMV status not recorded). Some clones in this sample may be carry-over from other donors' samples.

This clonotype came up a few times. The J gene is TRBJ1-1, the V gene TRBV20-1; D remains unclear. Looked up from germline, CDR1 is DFQATT and CDR2 is SNEGSKA (reference sequence). V lost 3 bases to trimming and J lost 11 bases, with 13 bases between them. CDR3 length equals 11 residues. The CDR3 region is CSARDLGQAFF. As DNA, the CDR3 is TGCAGTGCTAGGGATCTGGGTCAGGCTTTCTTT.

This clonotype was counted only a few times. The chain has TRBV28 and TRBJ2-5; possibly TRBD1 for D (7 bases). The V end was cut by 7 bases, the J end by 5 bases, with 14 bases between. Germline V gene data show CDR1 as MDHEN and CDR2 as SYDVKM. CDR3 length equals 13 residues. CDR3 amino acids: CASTQQGRETQYF. As DNA, the CDR3 is TGTGCCAGCACGCAACAGGGGAGGGAGACCCAGTACTTC.

V gene TRBV2 combines with J gene TRBJ2-7, with 11 bases identical to TRBD1. J was trimmed by 3 bases and V by 3 bases; bases with no gene match: 1. Germline V gene data show CDR1 as SNHLY and CDR2 as FYNNEI. The CDR3 has 14 residues. The CDR3 sequence is CASSEDRGHYEQYF. DNA of the CDR3: TGTGCCAGCAGTGAGGACAGGGGGCACTACGAGCAGTACTTC.

The genes are TRBV28 and TRBJ1-5; the match to TRBD1 covers 12 bases. The CDR3 is made up of 19 amino acids. V lost 5 bases and J lost 2; bases outside the gene matches: 13. The germline CDR1 and CDR2 sequences are MDHEN and SYDVKM. The CDR3 DNA reads TGTGCCAGCAGTACCGGGACAGGGGGCATCATGTGGGGCAATCAGCCCCAGCATTTT. Translating gives CASSTGTGGIMWGNQPQHF.

The V call is TRBV28, the J call TRBJ2-7, with D hard to call. The germline V gene encodes CDR1 MDHEN and CDR2 SYDVKM. CDR3 size: 16 residues. Trimming removed 3 bases from V and 4 bases from J, with 19 bases in between. CDR3 sequence (DNA): TGTGCCAGCAGTTTCCACCCCAGAGGTGGGGATTACGAGCAGTACTTC. Residues: CASSFHPRGGDYEQYF.

The table lists this clonotype with a few counts. The chain links TRBV19 to TRBJ1-1; D is unresolved. V shed 4 bases and J shed 1 base, with 10 bases lying between them. Germline values: CDR1 LNHDA, CDR2 SQIVND (reference sequence). The CDR3 is made up of 14 amino acids. The CDR3, as DNA: TGTGCCAGTAGTAACGTCGACTGGAACACTGAAGCTTTCTTT. This gives the protein CASSNVDWNTEAFF.

In this sample, this clonotype turned up a few times. This sequence joins TRBV27 and TRBJ1-5, with 7 bases identical to TRBD1. CDR1 and CDR2 from the germline V gene are MNHEY and SMNVEV (reference sequence). V trimming: 5 bases; J trimming: 4 bases; junction bases outside the gene matches: 11. This CDR3 is 16 amino acids long. CDR3 nucleotide sequence: TGTGCCAGCAGTGCACACCTGGACAGGTTAAATCAGCCCCAGCATTTT. Translating it yields CASSAHLDRLNQPQHF.

V usage is TRBV6-5 and J usage is TRBJ1-6, with a tentative D call TRBD1 (5 bases). The CDR3 spans 13 residues. Per the germline V gene, CDR1 is MNHEY and CDR2 is SVGAGI. The V gene lost 7 bases and the J gene lost 8 bases, with 12 bases spanning the gap. Here the CDR3 DNA reads TGTGCCAGCACTCAAAGCAGGGATTCACCCCTCCACTTT. This translates into CASTQSRDSPLHF.

This clonotype was counted at least ten times. This sequence joins TRBV28 and TRBJ1-1; 8 nucleotides match TRBD1. Looked up from germline, CDR1 is MDHEN and CDR2 is SYDVKM. The J segment lost 4 bases and the V segment lost 6 bases, leaving 7 bases of the junction unmatched. The CDR3 has 14 residues. The CDR3 sequence is CASSWTGIGTEAFF. The CDR3 nucleotides are TGTGCCAGCAGCTGGACAGGGATCGGCACTGAAGCTTTCTTT. Combining the CDR3 with reference TRBV28 and TRBJ1-1 gives the whole variable domain DVKVTQSSRYLVKRTGEKVFLECVQDMDHENMFWYRQDPGLGLRLIYFSYDVKMKEKGDIPEGYSVSREKKERFSLILESASTNQTSMYLCASSWTGIGTEAFFGQGTRLTVV.

This chain uses TRBV19 with TRBJ1-2, with unresolved D. V shed 5 bases and J shed 0 bases, with 19 bases lying between them. The CDR3 runs to 17 residues. In germline, CDR1 is LNHDA, CDR2 SQIVND (reference sequence). CDR3: CASSGGRTDSSNYGYTF. CDR3 nucleotide sequence: TGTGCCAGTAGTGGTGGGCGAACGGATTCTTCTAACTATGGCTACACCTTC. Together with reference TRBV19 and TRBJ1-2, the CDR3 gives the full variable domain: DGGITQSPKYLFRKEGQNVTLSCEQNLNHDAMYWYRQDPGQGLRLIYYSQIVNDFQKGDIAEGYSVSREKKESFPLTVTSAQKNPTAFYLCASSGGRTDSSNYGYTFGSGTRLTVV.

This clonotype was found once. This chain joins TRBV3-1 and TRBJ1-5, with 8 bases identical to TRBD1. Trimming at V came to 3 bases and at J to 4 bases, leaving 8 bases not matched to a gene. The CDR3 consists of 16 residues. Per germline, CDR1 LGHDT and CDR2 YNNKEL (reference sequence). CDR3 DNA: TGTGCCAGCAGCCATGCCGGGACAGGCGATAATCAGCCCCAGCATTTT. Translated: CASSHAGTGDNQPQHF.

The chain employs TRBV11-2 and TRBJ2-1; D is perhaps TRBD1 (6 bases). Germline CDR1 is SGHAT and CDR2 is FQNNGV. The CDR3 is made up of 18 amino acids. With 3 bases removed from V and 2 bases from J, the gap between germline ends came to 20 bases. The CDR3 DNA reads as TGTGCCAGCAGCTTCCAGATCTGGGACACCTTTCCCTACAATGAGCAGTTCTTC. This sequence encodes CASSFQIWDTFPYNEQFF.

The chain uses TRBV6-6 and TRBJ2-7; D is unresolved. The CDR3 runs to 12 residues. The V end lost 5 bases, the J end lost 4 bases, and 9 bases lay between the germline ends. The germline V gene has CDR1 MNHNY and CDR2 SVGAGI (reference sequence). The CDR3 here is CASSGVSYEQYF. The CDR3 region has the DNA TGTGCCAGCAGTGGAGTAAGTTACGAGCAGTACTTC.

This clonotype has ten or more counts. The V call is TRBV24-1, the J call TRBJ2-1; TRBD2 matches at 8 bases. The CDR3 length is 14 residues. Per germline, CDR1 KGHDR and CDR2 SFDVKD. Trimming at V came to 9 bases and at J to 4 bases, leaving 7 bases not matched to a gene. The CDR3 nucleotides are TGTGCCACCGGAACCGGGGGGGGATACAATGAGCAGTTCTTC. It is translated as CATGTGGGYNEQFF.

CDR3 amino acids: CASSYTSLTGGVEREGHHEQYF. DNA for the CDR3: TGTGCCAGCAGTTACACATCCCTGACAGGGGGCGTCGAGCGGGAGGGCCACCACGAGCAGTACTTC. The chain has TRBV6-8 and TRBJ2-7; perhaps D is TRBD1 or TRBD2 (10 bases each). Germline values: CDR1 MNHGY, CDR2 SAAAGT. Trimming pared 2 bases from V and 5 bases from J, leaving 37 bases between. The CDR3 sequence is 22 residues long.

CDR3 in amino acids: CASSVDIYNSPLHF. CDR3 nucleotides: TGTGCCAGTAGTGTCGACATATATAATTCACCCCTCCACTTT. V usage is TRBV19 and J usage is TRBJ1-6; D is uncertain. CDR3 length: 14 amino acids. Germline assignment: CDR1 LNHDA and CDR2 SQIVND (reference sequence). V gave up 5 bases and J gave up 4 bases, with 9 bases separating them.

This clonotype was found a few times. CDR3 loop: CASRDRRHEQFF. CDR3 nucleotide sequence: TGTGCCAGTAGAGATAGACGGCATGAGCAGTTCTTC. This chain uses TRBV19 with TRBJ2-1; D unresolved. Germline V lookup: CDR1 LNHDA, CDR2 SQIVND (reference sequence). The CDR3 has 12 amino acids. V was trimmed by 6 bases and J by 8 bases, leaving 11 bases between them.

The chain has TRBV4-1 and TRBJ1-1; TRBD1 might be the D (5 bases). Trimming removed 3 bases at V and 1 base at J, with 9 bases between. The length of the CDR3 is 14 residues. Germline V CDR1 and CDR2: MGHRA, YSYEKL. The CDR3, as DNA: TGCGCCAGCAGCCACGACAGCCCGAACACTGAAGCTTTCTTT. Residues: CASSHDSPNTEAFF.

CDR3 sequence: CASSRSGQETQYF. CDR3 coding DNA: TGTGCCAGTAGTAGGTCAGGGCAAGAGACCCAGTACTTC. The V call is TRBV19, the J call TRBJ2-5, with a possible D match to TRBD1 (5 bases). CDR3 length equals 13 residues. Germline CDR1 reads LNHDA; CDR2 reads SQIVND (reference sequence). The germline V and J ends were trimmed by 4 bases and 2 bases, with 8 bases remaining between them. Full variable domain (missing parts from reference TRBV19 and TRBJ2-5): DGGITQSPKYLFRKEGQNVTLSCEQNLNHDAMYWYRQDPGQGLRLIYYSQIVNDFQKGDIAEGYSVSREKKESFPLTVTSAQKNPTAFYLCASSRSGQETQYFGPGTRLLVL.

The gene calls are TRBV12-3 or TRBV12-4 and TRBJ2-5; maybe TRBD1 (5 bases). CDR3 length equals 13 residues. V lost 3 bases, J lost 7 bases, and 12 bases lay in between. CDR3 loop: CASSFKGSGTQYF. The CDR3 DNA sequence: TGTGCCAGCAGTTTCAAGGGGTCCGGGACCCAGTACTTC.

This clonotype was seen a handful of times. V gene TRBV7-2 combines with J gene TRBJ2-5; D remains unclear. The CDR3 runs to 15 residues. Germline V gives CDR1 SGHTA, CDR2 FQGNSA. The V and J ends lost 5 bases and 5 bases respectively, with 18 bases between them. Written as DNA, the CDR3 is TGTGCCAGCAGCGGTTGGGTGTCTCCCGCGGAGACCCAGTACTTC. Amino acid sequence: CASSGWVSPAETQYF.

A few counts support this clonotype. The V call is TRBV9, the J call TRBJ1-2; 8 positions match TRBD1. The CDR3 spans 14 residues. Germline trimming cut 3 bases from V and 8 bases from J; bases unmatched to any gene: 9. The germline V gene encodes CDR1 SGDLS and CDR2 YYNGEE. The DNA of the CDR3 is TGTGCCAGCAGCGGAACAGGGGGAGCGGGCGGCTACACCTTC. Protein sequence: CASSGTGGAGGYTF.

The chain is built from TRBV27 and TRBJ2-2, with D tentatively TRBD2 (5 bases). V lost 5 bases, J lost 5 bases, and 15 bases lay in between. CDR3 length: 15 residues. Germline CDR1 and CDR2: MNHEY and SMNVEV (reference sequence). The CDR3 DNA reads TGTGCCAGCAGTCCTTTTCAAACGGGGACCGGGGAGCTGTTTTTT. Translating gives CASSPFQTGTGELFF.

The chain has TRBV28 and TRBJ2-5; 7 bases align to TRBD2. Trimming at V came to 4 bases and at J to 0 bases, leaving 5 bases not matched to a gene. Germline CDR1 MDHEN, CDR2 SYDVKM. This CDR3 has 15 residues. In nucleotides, the CDR3 is TGTGCCAGCAGTTGGTCGGGAGGACACCAAGAGACCCAGTACTTC. This sequence encodes CASSWSGGHQETQYF.

Many counts were recorded for this clonotype. The rearrangement uses TRBV7-2 and TRBJ2-7; D not resolved. The CDR3 loop spans 13 amino acids. V was cut by 5 bases and J by 7 bases, with 15 bases left in between. Germline V gene data show CDR1 as SGHTA and CDR2 as FQGNSA. CDR3 DNA sequence: TGTGCCAGCAGCCCTGGAAGTCCTACAGAGCAGTACTTC. Protein sequence: CASSPGSPTEQYF.